Below, 21 T cell receptor beta chains from the same sample are listed, as sequenced in a study of PD-1 blockade in classical Hodgkin lymphoma. The time point here: cycle 4 day 1 (C4D1), after 5 to 7 weeks of nivolumab. All patients relapsed after autologous stem cell transplantation, and brentuximab vedotin exposure varied. The assay was immunoSEQ multiplex PCR, and TCRdb's table has in-frame clones only and misses some. There are roughly 20,000 clones in the sample; about three quarters occur only once, and approximately 21% lies in the top ten. The sequencing used peripheral blood mononuclear cells (PBMCs), collected before the fourth cycle of nivolumab. These receptors came from a human donor with classical Hodgkin lymphoma.

This chain connects TRBV18 to TRBJ2-5, with TRBD1 identical over 8 bases. J was trimmed by 4 bases and V by 0 bases; bases with no gene match: 7. Germline V lookup: CDR1 KGHSH, CDR2 LQKENI. The CDR3 sequence is 16 residues long. CDR3 amino acids: CASSPPNQGAGETQYF. In DNA, the CDR3 is TGTGCCAGCTCACCACCGAATCAGGGGGCCGGAGAGACCCAGTACTTC.

The chain carries TRBV15 and TRBJ2-3; D is possibly TRBD2 (5 bases). V lost 6 bases to trimming and J lost 2 bases, with 12 bases between them. The CDR3 runs to 14 residues. Germline loops: CDR1 LNHNV, CDR2 YYDKDF (reference sequence). The CDR3 loop is CATSVSGDTDTQYF. CDR3 coding DNA: TGTGCCACCAGTGTTTCCGGGGACACAGATACGCAGTATTTT.

This clone was observed a few times. The chain combines TRBV19 with TRBJ2-1, with a possible D match to TRBD1 (5 bases). CDR3 length: 16 amino acids. The V end lost 4 bases, the J end lost 7 bases, and 20 bases lay between the germline ends. Germline assignment: CDR1 LNHDA and CDR2 SQIVND (reference sequence). The CDR3 region is CASSTGANRARNEQFF. In DNA form, the CDR3 reads TGTGCCAGTAGTACTGGGGCTAACCGGGCCCGAAATGAGCAGTTCTTC. The whole variable domain, filled in from reference TRBV19 and TRBJ2-1, reads DGGITQSPKYLFRKEGQNVTLSCEQNLNHDAMYWYRQDPGQGLRLIYYSQIVNDFQKGDIAEGYSVSREKKESFPLTVTSAQKNPTAFYLCASSTGANRARNEQFFGPGTRLTVL.

This clone occurred once. The chain is built from TRBV2 and TRBJ1-5, with D maybe TRBD1 (5 bases). The CDR3 runs to 13 residues. V lost 6 bases to trimming and J lost 9 bases, with 15 bases between them. The germline V gene encodes CDR1 SNHLY and CDR2 FYNNEI. In DNA, the CDR3 is TGTGCCAGCAGAGGGGTCGACCCGGGGCCCCAGCATTTT. It encodes CASRGVDPGPQHF.

This clone was counted a few times. The chain couples TRBV28 to TRBJ1-5, with 10 bases fitting TRBD1. The V segment lost 6 bases and the J segment 2 bases; nucleotides outside the gene matches: 4. Per germline, CDR1 MDHEN and CDR2 SYDVKM. CDR3 length: 15 amino acids. The CDR3 spells CASRDGTGGNQPQHF. CDR3 DNA: TGTGCCAGCAGAGACGGGACAGGGGGCAATCAGCCCCAGCATTTT.

The chain employs TRBV19 and TRBJ1-5; perhaps TRBD1 as D (5 bases). The germline V gene encodes CDR1 LNHDA and CDR2 SQIVND (reference sequence). V shed 4 bases and J shed 3 bases, with 13 bases lying between them. The CDR3 length is 15 residues. In DNA, the CDR3 is TGTGCCAGTAGTACAATAGACAGATTCAATCAGCCCCAGCATTTT. Its protein product is CASSTIDRFNQPQHF.

J is TRBJ2-4 and V is TRBV4-1; perhaps TRBD2 as D (5 bases). This CDR3 contains 15 residues. Germline V CDR1 and CDR2: MGHRA, YSYEKL. Trimming took off 3 bases at V and 0 bases at J, with 9 bases between the two ends. The CDR3 here is CASSQRALAKNIQYF. CDR3 DNA: TGCGCCAGCAGCCAGAGGGCCTTAGCCAAAAACATTCAGTACTTC.

V and J are TRBV19 and TRBJ2-1; unclear D gene. This CDR3 region has 13 residues. Germline V gene sequence: CDR1 LNHDA, CDR2 SQIVND (reference sequence). V was clipped by 3 bases and J by 7 bases, with 10 bases between them. CDR3 sequence: CASSMGWVNEQFF. The CDR3 DNA reads as TGTGCCAGTAGTATGGGGTGGGTAAATGAGCAGTTCTTC.

This chain connects TRBV15 to TRBJ2-1; possibly TRBD1 for D (5 bases). The germline V and J ends were trimmed by 1 base and 8 bases, with 12 bases remaining between them. This CDR3 is 14 amino acids long. Germline V gene data show CDR1 as LNHNV and CDR2 as YYDKDF (reference sequence). CDR3 region: CATSRVDIKYEQFF. The CDR3 DNA reads as TGTGCCACCAGCAGAGTGGACATTAAGTATGAGCAGTTCTTC.

The genes are TRBV19 and TRBJ2-7; 14 nucleotides match TRBD2. J was trimmed by 2 bases and V by 5 bases; bases with no gene match: 11. CDR1 and CDR2 (germline): LNHDA, SQIVND (reference sequence). CDR3 length equals 18 residues. The CDR3 coding sequence is TGTGCCAGTAGTTCCCCCCGTCTGGGACTAGCGGGGGCCTACGAGCAGTACTTC. Encoded protein: CASSSPRLGLAGAYEQYF.

This chain connects TRBV29-1 to TRBJ2-1; D gene ambiguous. V dropped 4 bases and J dropped 3 bases, with 13 bases sitting between them. The CDR3 loop spans 14 amino acids. Germline loops: CDR1 SQVTM, CDR2 ANQGSEA. This CDR3 reads CSVVTAENYNEQFF. The DNA of the CDR3 is TGCAGCGTTGTAACGGCGGAGAACTACAATGAGCAGTTCTTC.

J is TRBJ1-1 and V is TRBV7-9; D is unresolved. Deletions cut 2 bases from V and 0 bases from J, with 16 bases between. The CDR3 is 17 amino acids. Germline V gives CDR1 SEHNR, CDR2 FQNEAQ (reference sequence). The CDR3 protein is CASSLNPRGPLNTEAFF. CDR3 DNA: TGTGCCAGCAGCTTAAACCCCCGAGGCCCCCTGAACACTGAAGCTTTCTTT.

The sample holds a few counts of this clone. The genes are TRBV18 and TRBJ1-1; D is ambiguous. The CDR3 sequence is 13 residues long. V lost 5 bases to trimming and J lost 3 bases, with 10 bases between them. Germline CDR1 is KGHSH and CDR2 is LQKENI. The CDR3 sequence: CASSAFGDTEAFF. In DNA form, the CDR3 reads TGTGCCAGCTCAGCCTTTGGGGACACTGAAGCTTTCTTT.

The genes are TRBV2 and TRBJ2-5; D assignment may be TRBD1 or TRBD2 (6 bases each). The V gene's germline CDR1 is SNHLY and CDR2 FYNNEI. Trimming removed 4 bases from V and 2 bases from J, with 11 bases in between. CDR3 length equals 14 residues. CDR3 in amino acids: CASSVRGVQETQYF. CDR3 sequence (DNA): TGTGCCAGCAGTGTTAGGGGGGTTCAAGAGACCCAGTACTTC.

The chain is built from TRBV2 and TRBJ2-7; no clear D. The CDR3 length is 11 residues. Between the trimmed V and J ends, which lost 4 bases and 7 bases, there was a span of 8 bases. CDR1 and CDR2 from the germline V gene are SNHLY and FYNNEI. CDR3 residues: CASSVVGEQYF. CDR3 in DNA: TGTGCCAGCAGTGTAGTGGGGGAGCAGTACTTC.

This chain uses TRBV5-1 with TRBJ1-4, with D perhaps matching TRBD1 (5 bases). The V and J ends lost 3 bases and 7 bases respectively, with 16 bases between them. CDR1 is SGHRS and CDR2 is YFSETQ in the germline V gene. The CDR3 consists of 15 residues. The CDR3 here is CASSSDSFGGEKLFF. The CDR3 DNA follows: TGCGCCAGCAGCTCCGACAGTTTCGGAGGTGAAAAACTGTTTTTT.

V is TRBV7-9 and J is TRBJ1-5; no clear D gene. Per germline, CDR1 SEHNR and CDR2 FQNEAQ (reference sequence). The V end was cut by 4 bases, the J end by 4 bases, with 8 bases between. The CDR3 has 13 amino acids. As DNA, the CDR3 is TGTGCCAGCAGCTCCCAGGCGAATCAGCCCCAGCATTTT. It is translated as CASSSQANQPQHF.

The sample holds a few counts of this clone. At the DNA level, this CDR3 is encoded by other sequences in the same sample as well. CDR3: CASRHEGRDSYEQYF. The CDR3 nucleotides read TGTGCCAGCAGGCACGAGGGCCGAGACTCCTACGAGCAGTACTTC. The chain combines TRBV6-5 with TRBJ2-7; D possibly corresponds to TRBD2 (5 bases). The V end lost 6 bases, the J end lost 0 bases, and 15 bases lay between the germline ends. This CDR3 has 15 residues. The germline V gene has CDR1 MNHEY and CDR2 SVGAGI.

The rearrangement links TRBV29-1 to TRBJ1-2; D is ambiguous. Between the trimmed V and J ends, which lost 4 bases and 4 bases, there was a span of 13 bases. This CDR3 has 13 residues. Per the germline V gene, CDR1 is SQVTM and CDR2 is ANQGSEA. The CDR3 DNA follows: TGCAGCGTTGGGACCGCTCGGGGCTATGGCTACACCTTC. This encodes CSVGTARGYGYTF.

The rearrangement uses TRBV5-4 and TRBJ1-1, with a possible D match to TRBD1 (5 bases). The germline gives CDR1 SGHNT, CDR2 YYREEE (reference sequence). Trimming removed 4 bases from V and 1 base from J, with 17 bases in between. The CDR3 has 16 residues. In DNA, the CDR3 is TGTGCCAGCAGCATGGGACGCAGGGCCTCGAACACTGAAGCTTTCTTT. It translates to CASSMGRRASNTEAFF.

The chain has TRBV5-4 and TRBJ2-1; 9 bases are a match to TRBD2. Germline assignment: CDR1 SGHNT and CDR2 YYREEE (reference sequence). This CDR3 has 18 residues. With 4 bases clipped from V and 7 bases from J, the junction kept 18 bases outside the gene matches. Written as DNA, the CDR3 is TGTGCCAGCAGCCCGGGTCTAGCGGGATACCCCAACGGGAATGAGCAGTTCTTC. It encodes CASSPGLAGYPNGNEQFF.